This T cell receptor (beta chain) is from a study of T cell responses to AZD1222 COVID-19 vaccine. Here immunoSEQ multiplex PCR was the method, and the copy in TCRdb shows in-frame clones only, minus some. Here the sample table reports about 140,000 clones. V was shortened by 1 base and J by 1 base, with 13 bases between the two germline ends. Germline CDR1 is LGHNA and CDR2 is YNFKEQ. CDR3 length: 16 amino acids. This receptor was identified in an adult in good health. Sequenced: peripheral blood. This chain joins TRBV4-2 and TRBJ1-1; tentative D call: TRBD1 (6 bases). CDR3 coding DNA: TGTGCCAGCAGCCAAGTCGGGGGGCTTCAGAACACTGAAGCTTTCTTT. It translates to CASSQVGGLQNTEAFF.